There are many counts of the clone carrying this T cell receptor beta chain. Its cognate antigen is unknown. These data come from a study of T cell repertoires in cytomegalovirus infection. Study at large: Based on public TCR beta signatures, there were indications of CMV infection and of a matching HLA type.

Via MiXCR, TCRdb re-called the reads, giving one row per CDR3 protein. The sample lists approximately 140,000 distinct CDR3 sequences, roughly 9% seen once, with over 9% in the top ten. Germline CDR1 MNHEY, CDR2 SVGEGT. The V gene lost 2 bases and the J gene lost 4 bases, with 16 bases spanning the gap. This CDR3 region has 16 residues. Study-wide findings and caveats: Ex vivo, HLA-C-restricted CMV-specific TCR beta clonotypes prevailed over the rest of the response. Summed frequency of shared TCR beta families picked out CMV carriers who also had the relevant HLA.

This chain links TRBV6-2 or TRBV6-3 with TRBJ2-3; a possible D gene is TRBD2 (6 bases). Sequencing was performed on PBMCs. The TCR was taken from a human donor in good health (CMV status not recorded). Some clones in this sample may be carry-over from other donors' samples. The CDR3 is CASSYPSQRGSDTQYF. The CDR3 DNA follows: TGTGCCAGCAGTTACCCCTCCCAACGGGGGTCAGATACGCAGTATTTT.